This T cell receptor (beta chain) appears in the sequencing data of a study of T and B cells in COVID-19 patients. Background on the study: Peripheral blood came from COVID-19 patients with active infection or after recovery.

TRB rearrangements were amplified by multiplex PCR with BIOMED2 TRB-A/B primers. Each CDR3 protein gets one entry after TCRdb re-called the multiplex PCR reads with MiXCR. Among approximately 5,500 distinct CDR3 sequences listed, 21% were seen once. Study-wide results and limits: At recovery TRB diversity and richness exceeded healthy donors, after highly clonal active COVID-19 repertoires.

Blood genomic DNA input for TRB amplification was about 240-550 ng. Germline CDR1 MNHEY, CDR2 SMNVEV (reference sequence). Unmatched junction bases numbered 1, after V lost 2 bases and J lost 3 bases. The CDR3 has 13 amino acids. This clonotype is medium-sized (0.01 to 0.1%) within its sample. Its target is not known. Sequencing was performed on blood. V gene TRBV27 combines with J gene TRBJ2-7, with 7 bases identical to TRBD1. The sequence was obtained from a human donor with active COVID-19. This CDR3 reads CASSLRDSYEQYF. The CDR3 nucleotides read TGTGCCAGCAGTTTACGGGACAGCTACGAGCAGTACTTC.